This T cell receptor (beta chain) was sequenced in a study of neurological immune-mediated disorders. Time point described: longitudinal time-point 2. Per germline, CDR1 MNHEY and CDR2 SVGAGI. The CDR3 has 13 residues. The ends were cut back, 6 bases at V and 6 bases at J, with 15 bases in the middle. Over 170 million TCR-beta sequences from 15-18 subjects came out of each sequencing run. TCRdb fed the 5' RACE reads into MiXCR, producing one record per CDR3 protein. Of 50,000 or so distinct CDR3 sequences listed, around 13% were seen once; the top ten hold less than 5.5%. This clonotype was seen at least ten times.

The chain is built from TRBV6-5 and TRBJ2-7; D is possibly TRBD2 (6 bases). The source is a male donor with HTLV-1-associated myelopathy (HAM/TSP). The sample comprised PBMCs. The CDR3 loop reads CASRGTPAGEQYF. For the CDR3, the DNA is TGTGCCAGCAGAGGGACTCCCGCTGGCGAGCAGTACTTC.